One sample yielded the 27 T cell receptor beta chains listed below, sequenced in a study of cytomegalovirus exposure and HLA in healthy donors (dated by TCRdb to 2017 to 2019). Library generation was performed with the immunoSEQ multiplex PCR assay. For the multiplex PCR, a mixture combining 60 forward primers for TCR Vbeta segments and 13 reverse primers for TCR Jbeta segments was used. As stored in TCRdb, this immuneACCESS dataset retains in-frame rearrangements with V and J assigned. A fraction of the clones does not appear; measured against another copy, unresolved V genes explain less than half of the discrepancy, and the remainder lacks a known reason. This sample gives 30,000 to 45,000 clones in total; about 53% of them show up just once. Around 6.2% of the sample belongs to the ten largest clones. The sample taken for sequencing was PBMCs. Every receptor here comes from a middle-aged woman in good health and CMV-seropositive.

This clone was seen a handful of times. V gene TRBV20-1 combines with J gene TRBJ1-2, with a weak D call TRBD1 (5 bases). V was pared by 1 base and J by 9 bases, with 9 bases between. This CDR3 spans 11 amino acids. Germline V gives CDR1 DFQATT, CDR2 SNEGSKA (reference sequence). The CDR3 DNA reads TGCAGTGCTAGAGGCAGGGCGAGCTACACCTTC. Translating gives CSARGRASYTF.

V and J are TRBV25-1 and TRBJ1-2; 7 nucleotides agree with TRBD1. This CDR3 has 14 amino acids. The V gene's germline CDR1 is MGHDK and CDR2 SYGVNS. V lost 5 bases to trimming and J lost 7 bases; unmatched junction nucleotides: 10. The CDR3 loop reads CASSSRDSFTGYTF. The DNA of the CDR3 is TGTGCCAGCAGTAGCCGGGACAGCTTTACTGGCTACACCTTC.

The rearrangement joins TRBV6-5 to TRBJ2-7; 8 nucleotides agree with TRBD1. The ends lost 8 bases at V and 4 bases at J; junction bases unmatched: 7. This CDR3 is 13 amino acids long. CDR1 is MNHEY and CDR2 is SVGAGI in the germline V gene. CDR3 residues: CASSDRVRYEQYF. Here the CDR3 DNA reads TGTGCCAGCTCGGACAGGGTAAGATACGAGCAGTACTTC.

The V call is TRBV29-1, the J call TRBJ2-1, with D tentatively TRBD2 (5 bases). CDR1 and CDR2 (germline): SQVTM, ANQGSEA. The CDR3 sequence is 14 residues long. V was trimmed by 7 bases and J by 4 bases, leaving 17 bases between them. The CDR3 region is CSANTAEVYNEQFF. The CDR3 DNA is TGCAGCGCAAATACAGCGGAGGTTTACAATGAGCAGTTCTTC.

This CDR3 is CAWSPDRDQPQHF. CDR3 nucleotides: TGTGCCTGGAGTCCAGACAGGGACCAGCCCCAGCATTTT. The V gene is TRBV30, the J gene TRBJ1-5; TRBD1 aligns across 7 bases. Per the germline V gene, CDR1 is GTSNPN and CDR2 is SVGIG (reference sequence). Trimming at V came to 2 bases and at J to 7 bases, leaving 5 bases not matched to a gene. The CDR3 runs to 13 residues.

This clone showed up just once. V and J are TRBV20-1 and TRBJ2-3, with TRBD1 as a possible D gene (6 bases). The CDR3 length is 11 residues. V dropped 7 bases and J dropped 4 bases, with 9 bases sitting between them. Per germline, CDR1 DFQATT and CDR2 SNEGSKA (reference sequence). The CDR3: CSVGQPDTQYF. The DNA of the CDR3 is TGCAGTGTTGGACAGCCAGATACGCAGTATTTT.

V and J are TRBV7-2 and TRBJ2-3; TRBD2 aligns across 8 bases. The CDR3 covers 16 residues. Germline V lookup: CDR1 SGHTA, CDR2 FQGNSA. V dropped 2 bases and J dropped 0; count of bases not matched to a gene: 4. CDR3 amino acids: CASSLIAGRSTDTQYF. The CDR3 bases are TGTGCCAGCAGCTTAATAGCGGGGAGAAGCACAGATACGCAGTATTTT.

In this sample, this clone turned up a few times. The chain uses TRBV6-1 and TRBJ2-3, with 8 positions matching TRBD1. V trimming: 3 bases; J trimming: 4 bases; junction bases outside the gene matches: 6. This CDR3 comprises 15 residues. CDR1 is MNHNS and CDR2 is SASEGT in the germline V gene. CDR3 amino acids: CASSERSGGSDTQYF. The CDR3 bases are TGTGCCAGCAGTGAGCGGTCAGGGGGCTCAGATACGCAGTATTTT.

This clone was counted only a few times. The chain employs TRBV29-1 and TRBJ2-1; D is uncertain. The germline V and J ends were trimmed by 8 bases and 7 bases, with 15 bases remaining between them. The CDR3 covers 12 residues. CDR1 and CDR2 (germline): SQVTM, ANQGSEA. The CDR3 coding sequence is TGCAGCATCGGTCTCAGACAAAATGAGCAGTTCTTC. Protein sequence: CSIGLRQNEQFF.

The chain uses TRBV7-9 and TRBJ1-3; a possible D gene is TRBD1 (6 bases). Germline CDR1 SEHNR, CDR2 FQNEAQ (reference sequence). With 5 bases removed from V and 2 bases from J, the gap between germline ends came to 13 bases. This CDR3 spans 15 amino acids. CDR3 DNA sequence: TGTGCCAGCAGCACGAATAGGGACACTGGAAACACCATATATTTT. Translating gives CASSTNRDTGNTIYF.

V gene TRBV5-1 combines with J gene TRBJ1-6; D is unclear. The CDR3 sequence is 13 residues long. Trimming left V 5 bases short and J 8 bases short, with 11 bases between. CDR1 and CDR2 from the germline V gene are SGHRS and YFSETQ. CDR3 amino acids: CASSVASDSPLHF. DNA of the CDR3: TGCGCCAGCAGTGTAGCGTCGGATTCACCCCTCCACTTT.

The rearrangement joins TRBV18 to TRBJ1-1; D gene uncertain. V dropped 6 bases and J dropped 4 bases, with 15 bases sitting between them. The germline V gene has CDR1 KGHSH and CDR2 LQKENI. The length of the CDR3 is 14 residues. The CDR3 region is CASSPGRVATEAFF. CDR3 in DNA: TGTGCCAGCTCCCCCGGGAGGGTGGCCACTGAAGCTTTCTTT.

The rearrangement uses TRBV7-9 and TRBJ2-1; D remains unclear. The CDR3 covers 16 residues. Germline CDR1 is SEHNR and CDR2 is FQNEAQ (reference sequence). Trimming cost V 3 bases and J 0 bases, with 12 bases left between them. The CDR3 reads CASSFSRSGSYNEQFF. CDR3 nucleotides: TGTGCCAGCAGCTTTTCTCGGTCCGGCTCCTACAATGAGCAGTTCTTC.

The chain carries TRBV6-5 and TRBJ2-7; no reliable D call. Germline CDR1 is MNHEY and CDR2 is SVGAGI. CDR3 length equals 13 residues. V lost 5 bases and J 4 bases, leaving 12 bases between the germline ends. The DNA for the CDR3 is TGTGCCAGCAGTGTAACGAGAATGTACGAGCAGTACTTC. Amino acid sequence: CASSVTRMYEQYF.

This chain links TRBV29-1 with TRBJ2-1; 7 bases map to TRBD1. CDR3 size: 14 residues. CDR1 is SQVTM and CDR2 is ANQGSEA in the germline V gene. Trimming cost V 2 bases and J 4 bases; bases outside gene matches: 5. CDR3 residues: CSVELGQPYNEQFF. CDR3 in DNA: TGCAGCGTTGAACTGGGACAGCCATACAATGAGCAGTTCTTC.

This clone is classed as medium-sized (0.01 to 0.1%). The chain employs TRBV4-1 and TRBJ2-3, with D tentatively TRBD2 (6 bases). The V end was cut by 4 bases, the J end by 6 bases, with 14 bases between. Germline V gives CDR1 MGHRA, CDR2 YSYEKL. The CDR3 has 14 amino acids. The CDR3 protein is CASSPGTSSDTQYF. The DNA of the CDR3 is TGCGCCAGCAGCCCGGGGACTTCGAGCGATACGCAGTATTTT.

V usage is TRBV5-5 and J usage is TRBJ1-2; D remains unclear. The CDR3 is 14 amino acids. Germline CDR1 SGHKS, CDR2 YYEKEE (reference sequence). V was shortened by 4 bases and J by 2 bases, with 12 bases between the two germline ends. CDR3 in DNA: TGTGCCAGCAGCCTCTACGGAGGGAACTATGGCTACACCTTC. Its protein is CASSLYGGNYGYTF.

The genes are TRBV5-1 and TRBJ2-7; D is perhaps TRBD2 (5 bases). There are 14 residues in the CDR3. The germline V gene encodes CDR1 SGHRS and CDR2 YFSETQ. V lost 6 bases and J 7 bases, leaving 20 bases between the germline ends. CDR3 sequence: CASTPQGSSGEQYF. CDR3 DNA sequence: TGCGCCAGCACCCCTCAAGGCAGTTCGGGGGAGCAGTACTTC.

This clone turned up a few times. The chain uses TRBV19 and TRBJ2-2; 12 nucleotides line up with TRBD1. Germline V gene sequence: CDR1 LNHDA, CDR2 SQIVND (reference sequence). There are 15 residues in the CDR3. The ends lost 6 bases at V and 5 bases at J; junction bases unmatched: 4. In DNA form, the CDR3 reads TGTGCCAGTAGAGGGACAGGGGGCGAGACCGGGGAGCTGTTTTTT. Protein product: CASRGTGGETGELFF.

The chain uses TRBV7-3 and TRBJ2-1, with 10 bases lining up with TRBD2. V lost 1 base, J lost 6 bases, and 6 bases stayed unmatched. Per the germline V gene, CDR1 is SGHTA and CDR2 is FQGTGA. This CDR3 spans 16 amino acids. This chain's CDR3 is CASSLRVSGGANEQFF. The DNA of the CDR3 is TGTGCCAGCAGCTTAAGGGTCAGCGGGGGGGCCAATGAGCAGTTCTTC. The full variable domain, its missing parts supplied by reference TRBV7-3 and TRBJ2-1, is GAGVSQTPSNKVTEKGKYVELRCDPISGHTALYWYRQSLGQGPEFLIYFQGTGAADDSGLPNDRFFAVRPEGSVSTLKIQRTERGDSAVYLCASSLRVSGGANEQFFGPGTRLTVL.

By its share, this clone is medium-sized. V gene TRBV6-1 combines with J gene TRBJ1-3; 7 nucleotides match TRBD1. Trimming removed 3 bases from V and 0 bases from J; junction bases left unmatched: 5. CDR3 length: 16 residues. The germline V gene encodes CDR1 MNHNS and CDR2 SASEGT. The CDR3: CASSEDRTISGNTIYF. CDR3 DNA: TGTGCCAGCAGTGAGGACAGGACCATCTCTGGAAACACCATATATTTT.

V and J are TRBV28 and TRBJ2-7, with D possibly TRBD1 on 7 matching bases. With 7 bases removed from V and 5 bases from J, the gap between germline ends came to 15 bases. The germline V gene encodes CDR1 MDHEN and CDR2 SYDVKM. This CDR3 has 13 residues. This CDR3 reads CASTRQGLNEQYF. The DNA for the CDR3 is TGTGCCAGCACCAGACAGGGACTCAACGAGCAGTACTTC.

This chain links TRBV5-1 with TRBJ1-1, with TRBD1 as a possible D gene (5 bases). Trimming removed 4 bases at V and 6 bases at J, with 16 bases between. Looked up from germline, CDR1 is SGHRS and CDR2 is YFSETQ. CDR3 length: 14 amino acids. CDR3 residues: CASSPSGETAEAFF. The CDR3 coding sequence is TGCGCCAGCAGCCCTTCGGGGGAAACGGCTGAAGCTTTCTTT.

CDR3 region: CASSPGTANTGELFF. DNA for the CDR3: TGTGCCAGCAGCCCAGGGACAGCGAACACCGGGGAGCTGTTTTTT. This sequence joins TRBV7-6 and TRBJ2-2; 7 bases are a match to TRBD1. The CDR3 runs 15 residues. J was trimmed by 0 bases and V by 5 bases; bases with no gene match: 3. CDR1 and CDR2 from the germline V gene are SGHVS and FNYEAQ.

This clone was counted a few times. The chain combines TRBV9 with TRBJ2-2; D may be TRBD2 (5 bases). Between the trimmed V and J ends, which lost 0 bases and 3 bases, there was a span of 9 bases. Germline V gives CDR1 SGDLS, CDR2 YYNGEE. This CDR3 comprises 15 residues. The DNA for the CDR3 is TGTGCCAGCAGCGTAGGCCCCGGGGACACCGGGGAGCTGTTTTTT. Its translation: CASSVGPGDTGELFF.

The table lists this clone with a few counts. The CDR3 spells CASSPPRQGSGNTIYF. The CDR3 DNA sequence: TGTGCCAGCTCACCCCCGAGACAGGGTTCTGGAAACACCATATATTTT. The chain links TRBV18 to TRBJ1-3; TRBD1 aligns across 7 bases. Germline values: CDR1 KGHSH, CDR2 LQKENI. The CDR3 is made up of 16 amino acids. The trim removed 3 bases at V and 1 base at J, leaving 6 bases unmatched.

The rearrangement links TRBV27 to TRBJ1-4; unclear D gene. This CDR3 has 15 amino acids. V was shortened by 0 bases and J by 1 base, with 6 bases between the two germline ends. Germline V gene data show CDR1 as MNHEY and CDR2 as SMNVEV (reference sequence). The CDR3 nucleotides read TGTGCCAGCAGTTTATCCCGGGGAACTAATGAAAAACTGTTTTTT. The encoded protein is CASSLSRGTNEKLFF.